This note documents a single T cell receptor beta chain sequence. This entry is derived from a study of blood T cell repertoires in COVID-19. Measured with immunoSEQ multiplex PCR; TCRdb has only the in-frame clones, and not every one. The repertoire has roughly 120,000 clones, roughly 90% of them found once; the top ten carry approximately 3.7%. This CDR3 region has 18 residues. The junction had 7 bases not matched to a gene; V was cut back by 4 bases and J by 1 base. In germline, CDR1 is SGHAT, CDR2 FQNNGV. The genes are TRBV11-2 and TRBJ2-6; 10 bases map to TRBD1. The clonotype was recovered from a man aged 45-65 years with active COVID-19. Material for sequencing was peripheral blood. Here the CDR3 reads CASSSGQGVLSGANVLTF. The CDR3 nucleotides are TGTGCCAGCAGCTCCGGACAGGGGGTGTTGTCTGGGGCCAACGTCCTGACTTTC. Drawing the rest from reference TRBV11-2 and TRBJ2-6, the complete variable domain is EAGVAQSPRYKIIEKRQSVAFWCNPISGHATLYWYQQILGQGPKLLIQFQNNGVVDDSQLPKDRFSAERLKGVDSTLKIQPAKLEDSAVYLCASSSGQGVLSGANVLTFGAGSRLTVL.